The 26 T cell receptor beta chains in this list originate from one sample, sequenced in a study of T-cell reconstitution after alpha-beta-depleted transplantation in children (dated by TCRdb to 2015 to 2016). The library was produced with PCR. Sequencing was performed on an Illumina HiSeq 2500. To normalize quantification of the TCRbeta repertoire, the TCR libraries were built with molecular barcoding that relied on unique molecular identifiers. TCRdb reprocessed the public reads (quality trimming at Q25 with fastp, clone calling with MiXCR) and kept in-frame beta chains. Rows are combined by CDR3 protein, so each entry shows the most common genes and DNA. The sample profile shows 280,000 or so distinct CDR3 sequences; around 10% of them were found once. The top ten hold roughly a quarter of the sample. The treatment or condition label, as the study defines it: allogeneic hematopoietic cell transplantation with graft depleted of TCRalphabeta T cells and CD19 B cells.

The starting material was peripheral blood, obtained 180 days after TCRalphabeta/CD19-depleted stem cell transplant. The receptors here all came from a male patient between 2 and 9 years old who had a stem cell transplant for chronic granulomatous disease, so the T cells may come from the graft donor.

At least ten counts were recorded for this clonotype. J is TRBJ2-1 and V is TRBV11-1, with D tentatively TRBD1 (6 bases). Germline values: CDR1 SGHAT, CDR2 FQDESV (reference sequence). The CDR3 is 15 amino acids. The V end was cut by 3 bases, the J end by 3 bases, with 12 bases between. The CDR3 sequence is CASSLARTDYNEQFF. CDR3 sequence (DNA): TGTGCCAGCAGCTTGGCAAGGACAGACTACAATGAGCAGTTCTTC. The full variable domain, rest sourced from reference TRBV11-1 and TRBJ2-1, is EAEVAQSPRYKITEKSQAVAFWCDPISGHATLYWYRQILGQGPELLVQFQDESVVDDSQLPKDRFSAERLKGVDSTLKIQPAELGDSAMYLCASSLARTDYNEQFFGPGTRLTVL.

Worth noting for this clonotype: This may come from a read error, since a much larger clone is one base off. The chain uses TRBV7-2 and TRBJ2-7, with TRBD2 identical over 8 bases. There are 16 residues in the CDR3. With 1 base clipped from V and 3 bases from J, the junction kept 8 bases outside the gene matches. CDR1 SGHTA and CDR2 FQGNSA come from the germline V gene. The CDR3 here is CASSLDALAVLYEQYF. CDR3 bases: TGTGCCAGCAGCTTAGATGCACTAGCGGTTCTCTACGAGCAGTACTTC.

This clonotype was detected many times. The chain combines TRBV29-1 with TRBJ2-3; D not certain. CDR3 length: 13 residues. V lost 2 bases, J lost 2 bases, and 8 bases lay in between. CDR1 and CDR2 (germline): SQVTM, ANQGSEA. The CDR3 loop is CSVESGLTDTQYF. The CDR3 DNA sequence: TGCAGCGTTGAATCCGGGCTCACAGATACGCAGTATTTT.

The rearrangement uses TRBV15 and TRBJ2-7, with D tentatively TRBD1 (5 bases). This CDR3 contains 15 residues. With 5 bases removed from V and 1 base from J, the gap between germline ends came to 15 bases. CDR1 and CDR2 from the germline V gene are LNHNV and YYDKDF (reference sequence). CDR3 DNA sequence: TGTGCCACCAGCGTCGATAGCCCAGGGTCCTACGAGCAGTACTTC. Protein: CATSVDSPGSYEQYF. Supplemented by reference TRBV15 and TRBJ2-7, the full variable domain reads DAMVIQNPRYQVTQFGKPVTLSCSQTLNHNVMYWYQQKSSQAPKLLFHYYDKDFNNEADTPDNFQSRRPNTSFCFLDIRSPGLGDTAMYLCATSVDSPGSYEQYFGPGTRLTVT.

The chain employs TRBV4-1 and TRBJ2-1; perhaps TRBD2 as D (5 bases). Germline CDR1 reads MGHRA; CDR2 reads YSYEKL. V was pared by 0 bases and J by 5 bases, with 11 bases between. The CDR3 is 15 amino acids. CDR3 DNA sequence: TGCGCCAGCAGCCAAGATCGGGATGGGAACAATGAGCAGTTCTTC. This encodes CASSQDRDGNNEQFF.

V gene TRBV3-1 combines with J gene TRBJ1-5, with TRBD1 matching over 7 bases. Germline CDR1 and CDR2: LGHDT and YNNKEL (reference sequence). After removal of 3 bases from V and 0 bases from J, the junction contained 5 bases not matched to a gene. The CDR3 runs to 16 residues. CDR3 in DNA: TGTGCCAGCAGCCATACCGGGACAGATAGCAATCAGCCCCAGCATTTT. This sequence encodes CASSHTGTDSNQPQHF.

Relative to its sample, this clonotype is medium-sized. The J gene is TRBJ2-7, the V gene TRBV29-1, with TRBD1 identical over 8 bases. The CDR3 runs to 11 residues. Trimming at V came to 7 bases and at J to 6 bases, leaving 5 bases not matched to a gene. Germline V gives CDR1 SQVTM, CDR2 ANQGSEA. CDR3 in amino acids: CSGRTGIEQYF. As DNA, the CDR3 is TGCAGCGGTAGGACAGGGATCGAGCAGTACTTC.

To note about this clonotype: This may arise from a read error, as a much more abundant clone is one base away. The chain joins TRBV12-5 to TRBJ2-2; D is undetermined. The CDR3 loop spans 14 amino acids. Germline assignment: CDR1 LGHNT and CDR2 FRNRAP. V shed 1 base and J shed 9 bases, with 12 bases lying between them. CDR3 residues: CASGLGEALRELFF. The CDR3 nucleotides read TGTGCTAGTGGTTTGGGAGAAGCCCTCCGGGAGCTGTTTTTT.

In this sample, this clonotype turned up a few times. CDR3 in DNA: TGTGCCAGCAGCTTAGTGCCGGGAATCACAGATACGCAGTATTTT. It yields the protein CASSLVPGITDTQYF. The V gene is TRBV11-1, the J gene TRBJ2-3, with a possible D match to TRBD2 (5 bases). This CDR3 has 15 residues. Germline CDR1 reads SGHAT; CDR2 reads FQDESV (reference sequence). V lost 1 base and J 2 bases, leaving 10 bases between the germline ends.

This clonotype was detected many times. The rearrangement links TRBV7-9 to TRBJ2-5; unclear D gene. This CDR3 has 15 residues. Germline V gene sequence: CDR1 SEHNR, CDR2 FQNEAQ (reference sequence). With 1 base removed from V and 1 base from J, the gap between germline ends came to 10 bases. The CDR3 loop is CASSLDSLFQETQYF. In DNA form, the CDR3 reads TGTGCCAGCAGCTTAGATTCACTTTTCCAAGAGACCCAGTACTTC.

This clonotype was counted at least ten times. The chain uses TRBV12-3 or TRBV12-4 and TRBJ1-5; D is undetermined. This CDR3 region has 15 residues. V dropped 1 base and J dropped 4 bases, with 11 bases sitting between them. The CDR3, as DNA: TGTGCCAGCAGTTTAGTCCCACCGGGGAATCAGCCCCAGCATTTT. Protein: CASSLVPPGNQPQHF.

In its sample, this clonotype was seen many times. The V gene is TRBV7-9, the J gene TRBJ2-7; D is possibly TRBD1 or TRBD2 (7 bases each). Trimming pared 5 bases from V and 2 bases from J, leaving 16 bases between. The CDR3 is 15 amino acids. The germline gives CDR1 SEHNR, CDR2 FQNEAQ (reference sequence). This CDR3 is CASSPLAGGAYEQYF. The DNA for the CDR3 is TGTGCCAGCAGCCCCCTGGCAGGGGGGGCCTACGAGCAGTACTTC.

Many counts were recorded for this clonotype. CDR3 in amino acids: CSARDLLAGEGNEQFF. Here the CDR3 DNA reads TGCAGTGCTAGAGATCTACTAGCGGGAGAGGGTAATGAGCAGTTCTTC. The chain is built from TRBV20-1 and TRBJ2-1, with 11 bases fitting TRBD2. CDR1 is DFQATT and CDR2 is SNEGSKA in the germline V gene (reference sequence). V gave up 0 bases and J gave up 7 bases; unmatched junction bases: 8. The CDR3 spans 16 residues.

Notes on this clonotype: An end of the junction differs from the germline gene, which may be a read error. This rearrangement joins TRBV28 to TRBJ2-1; D is uncertain. CDR1 MDHEN and CDR2 SYDVKM come from the germline V gene. The CDR3 runs 13 residues. The CDR3 is CAISFGLYNEQFF. CDR3 DNA: TGTGCCATCAGTTTCGGTCTCTACAATGAGCAGTTCTTC.

This clonotype has at least ten counts. The chain couples TRBV5-1 to TRBJ2-1; D is perhaps TRBD2 (7 bases). Germline V gene sequence: CDR1 SGHRS, CDR2 YFSETQ. The CDR3 contains 16 residues. The V and J ends lost 0 bases and 7 bases respectively, with 17 bases between them. Written as DNA, the CDR3 is TGCGCCAGCAGCTTGGCCGTGGGGGGGCCGATTAATGAGCAGTTCTTC. The encoded protein is CASSLAVGGPINEQFF.

This clonotype was counted at least ten times. The chain uses TRBV7-9 and TRBJ2-7; 7 bases map to TRBD2. CDR1 and CDR2 from the germline V gene are SEHNR and FQNEAQ (reference sequence). V was pared by 1 base and J by 5 bases, with 8 bases of the junction left unmatched. The length of the CDR3 is 15 residues. CDR3 sequence: CASSLGAGETDEQYF. The CDR3 DNA reads as TGTGCCAGCAGCTTAGGGGCGGGAGAGACGGACGAGCAGTACTTC.

This clonotype was observed at least ten times. The rearrangement links TRBV29-1 to TRBJ2-4; no reliable D call. Germline values: CDR1 SQVTM, CDR2 ANQGSEA. This CDR3 spans 16 amino acids. Between the trimmed V and J ends, which lost 4 bases and 0 bases, there was a span of 16 bases. CDR3 bases: TGCAGCGTTGTCCGGACGGTGGAACTAGCCAAAAACATTCAGTACTTC. Amino acids: CSVVRTVELAKNIQYF.

This clonotype was seen at least ten times. V and J are TRBV12-3 or TRBV12-4 and TRBJ2-1, with 10 bases aligning to TRBD1. The CDR3 has 17 residues. The V gene end was trimmed by 1 base and the J gene end by 6 bases; junction bases not matched to a gene: 9. CDR3 DNA sequence: TGTGCCAGCAGTTTAGGAACGAGACAGGGGGCAGGCAATGAGCAGTTCTTC. Translated, it gives CASSLGTRQGAGNEQFF.

This clonotype was counted ten times or more. This sequence joins TRBV29-1 and TRBJ2-7; D is perhaps TRBD1 or TRBD2 (5 bases each). The V end lost 6 bases, the J end lost 5 bases, and 17 bases lay between the germline ends. The V gene's germline CDR1 is SQVTM and CDR2 ANQGSEA. The CDR3 runs 13 residues. In nucleotides, the CDR3 is TGCAGCGTAGATAACTCAGGGACCCACGAGCAGTACTTC. It yields the protein CSVDNSGTHEQYF.

This clonotype showed up many times. This chain connects TRBV12-3 or TRBV12-4 to TRBJ1-5; D may be TRBD1 (5 bases). The CDR3 length is 15 residues. Trimming cost V 3 bases and J 3 bases, with 12 bases left between them. The CDR3 protein is CASSLGGFNNQPQHF. CDR3 DNA: TGTGCCAGCAGTTTGGGGGGATTCAACAATCAGCCCCAGCATTTT.

This clonotype came up many times. The V and J genes are TRBV27 and TRBJ1-4, with D uncertain. Germline CDR1 and CDR2: MNHEY and SMNVEV (reference sequence). V was clipped by 0 bases and J by 3 bases, with 5 bases between them. The CDR3 is 14 residues long. CDR3 in DNA: TGTGCCAGCAGTTTATCTGTGGCTAATGAAAAACTGTTTTTT. Encoded protein: CASSLSVANEKLFF.

At least ten counts were recorded for this clonotype. In DNA form, the CDR3 reads TGCGCCAGCAGCTTCCGGGACAGGGCATTAGGTTCCGAAGACGAGCAGTACTTC. This gives the protein CASSFRDRALGSEDEQYF. This sequence joins TRBV5-1 and TRBJ2-7; the match to TRBD1 covers 9 bases. Losses at the gene ends were 2 bases for V and 5 bases for J; bases not matched to a gene: 17. Germline CDR1 SGHRS, CDR2 YFSETQ. The CDR3 covers 18 residues.

This clonotype was seen many times. This chain joins TRBV20-1 and TRBJ2-7; 8 bases are shared with TRBD2. Germline V gives CDR1 DFQATT, CDR2 SNEGSKA (reference sequence). This CDR3 is 13 amino acids long. J lost 6 bases, V lost 3 bases, and 7 bases had no gene match. The CDR3 nucleotides are TGCAGTGCTAGGTCTCGAGCGGGAGTCGAGCAGTACTTC. Amino acids: CSARSRAGVEQYF.

As for this clonotype: A junction boundary mismatches the germline segment, possibly from a read error. The chain joins TRBV20-1 to TRBJ2-1; 9 bases align to TRBD2. This CDR3 region has 15 residues. The germline V gene has CDR1 DFQATT and CDR2 SNEGSKA (reference sequence). The CDR3 DNA reads TGCAGAGCTAGGACGGCTAGCGGGGCCTACAATGAGCAGTTCTTC. This translates into CRARTASGAYNEQFF.

This clonotype occurred many times. The chain carries TRBV29-1 and TRBJ1-2; 7 bases align to TRBD1. Germline V gene lookup returns CDR1 SQVTM and CDR2 ANQGSEA. The CDR3 spans 14 residues. V trimming: 5 bases; J trimming: 4 bases; junction bases outside the gene matches: 10. In nucleotides, the CDR3 is TGCAGCGTTAAGTTGACAGGGTCTCTCTATGGCTACACCTTC. Its protein is CSVKLTGSLYGYTF.

The table lists this clonotype with many counts. The rearrangement links TRBV15 to TRBJ2-5; D gene uncertain. V dropped 0 bases and J dropped 2 bases, with 10 bases sitting between them. CDR3 size: 15 residues. Per germline, CDR1 LNHNV and CDR2 YYDKDF (reference sequence). The CDR3 DNA is TGTGCCACCAGCAGAGATCCTACAGAGCAAGAGACCCAGTACTTC. This sequence encodes CATSRDPTEQETQYF.